This T cell receptor (beta chain) was sequenced in a study of blood T cell repertoires in COVID-19. Study-wide background: Collection of acute and convalescent COVID-19 samples took place in the United States, Italy and Spain. Sample material is recorded as cDNA or gDNA derived from T cells, B-cell-depleted T cells, or PBMCs.

In the authors' workflow: Using reference gene primer amplification, nucleated cell counts were estimated. Sequencing was performed with immunoSEQ multiplex PCR; in TCRdb, only in-frame clones are kept and a portion is missing. Clone size and the V and J calls come from that table; the DNA yielded D and trimming. The data contain about 240,000 clones, 85% to 90% of them singletons. This clonotype was sampled from a woman aged 35 to 49 who had recovered from COVID-19. The sequenced material came from peripheral blood.

This CDR3 is CASSLSHRGHEQYF. The CDR3 DNA sequence: TGTGCCAGCAGCCTCTCCCACAGGGGCCACGAGCAGTACTTC. The chain links TRBV5-5 to TRBJ2-7, with TRBD1 matching over 7 bases. Germline V gene sequence: CDR1 SGHKS, CDR2 YYEKEE (reference sequence). V lost 4 bases and J lost 5; bases outside the gene matches: 9. The CDR3 has 14 residues.